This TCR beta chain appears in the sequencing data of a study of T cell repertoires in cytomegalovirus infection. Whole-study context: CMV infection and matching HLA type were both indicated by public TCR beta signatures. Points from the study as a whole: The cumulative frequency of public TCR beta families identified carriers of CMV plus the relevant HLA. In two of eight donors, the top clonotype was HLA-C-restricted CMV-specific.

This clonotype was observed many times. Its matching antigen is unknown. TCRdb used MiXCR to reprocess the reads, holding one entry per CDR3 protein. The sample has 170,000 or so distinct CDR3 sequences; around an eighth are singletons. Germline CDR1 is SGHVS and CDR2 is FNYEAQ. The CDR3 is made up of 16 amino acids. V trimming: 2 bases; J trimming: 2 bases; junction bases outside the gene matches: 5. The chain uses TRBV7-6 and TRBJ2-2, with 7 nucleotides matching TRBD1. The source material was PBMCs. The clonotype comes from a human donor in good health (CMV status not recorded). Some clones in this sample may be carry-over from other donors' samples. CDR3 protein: CASSLRGGYNTGELFF. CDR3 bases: TGTGCCAGCAGCTTAAGAGGGGGCTACAACACCGGGGAGCTGTTTTTT.